This T cell receptor (beta chain) was sequenced in a study of cytomegalovirus exposure and HLA in healthy donors. This CDR3 region has 11 residues. CDR1 is DFQATT and CDR2 is SNEGSKA in the germline V gene (reference sequence). With 1 base removed from V and 10 bases from J, the gap between germline ends came to 7 bases. Here immunoSEQ multiplex PCR was the method, and the copy in TCRdb shows in-frame clones only, minus some. The table includes tens of thousands of clones, about 97% detected once. Specimen: PBMCs. The V and J genes are TRBV20-1 and TRBJ1-4; no clear D. The receptor was derived from a man aged 25 to 45 in good health and CMV-seropositive. CDR3 loop: CSARVEAKLFF. CDR3 in DNA: TGCAGTGCTAGAGTGGAGGCAAAACTGTTTTTT.